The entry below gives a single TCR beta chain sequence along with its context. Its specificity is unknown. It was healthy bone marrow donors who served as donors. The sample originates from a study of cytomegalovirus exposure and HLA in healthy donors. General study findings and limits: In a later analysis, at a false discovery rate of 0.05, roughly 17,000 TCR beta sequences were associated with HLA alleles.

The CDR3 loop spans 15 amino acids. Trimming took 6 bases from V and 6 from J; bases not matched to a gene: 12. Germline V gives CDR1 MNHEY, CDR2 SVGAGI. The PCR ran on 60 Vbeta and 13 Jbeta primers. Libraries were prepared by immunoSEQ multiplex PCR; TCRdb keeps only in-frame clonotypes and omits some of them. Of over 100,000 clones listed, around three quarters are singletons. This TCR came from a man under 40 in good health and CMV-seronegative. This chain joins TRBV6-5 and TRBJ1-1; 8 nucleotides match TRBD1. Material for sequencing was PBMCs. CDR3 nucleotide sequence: TGTGCCAGCAGCCTCACGCCGACAGGGGTGGCTGAAGCTTTCTTT. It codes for CASSLTPTGVAEAFF.